The clone carrying this T cell receptor (beta chain) was detected only a few times. Germline trimming cut 0 bases from V and 3 bases from J; bases unmatched to any gene: 4. Germline V gene lookup returns CDR1 ENHRY and CDR2 SYGVKD. The CDR3 has 15 amino acids. These data originate in a study of blood T cells in healthy people across ages. Together with a sample-barcoded 5' primer, a J-beta primer mix was included in a second PCR lasting about 6 to 11 cycles. Every molecule of cDNA carried a tag from a template-switch adaptor with 12 random nucleotides. TCRdb re-called the 5' RACE reads through MiXCR, storing one row per CDR3 protein. Of 1 million or so distinct CDR3 sequences listed, approximately 25% were seen once; the top ten hold less than 0.85%. This sample also appeared in a second study, on T cells of mothers and their children. That study adds: Biologically related mothers and children overlapped slightly more than unrelated pairs, a non-significant difference.

Sequencing used blood. The V and J genes are TRBV10-3 and TRBJ1-2; 7 nucleotides align to TRBD1. This clonotype was sampled from a girl aged 2 to 10 in good health. The CDR3 is CAISESRGTDYGYTF. CDR3 in DNA: TGTGCCATCAGTGAGTCTAGGGGGACAGACTATGGCTACACCTTC.